Listed here are 21 T cell receptor beta chains from one sample, sequenced in a study of blood T cell repertoires in COVID-19. Data came from immunoSEQ multiplex PCR; TCRdb stores just in-frame clones and leaves some out. Altogether a few hundred thousand clones are present, around 84% being singletons, with the ten largest covering 3% to 4%. The sample consisted of peripheral blood. All receptors derive from a woman between 18 and 30 years old with acute or convalescent COVID-19.

The genes are TRBV12-5 and TRBJ1-5, with D perhaps TRBD1 (6 bases). The germline V gene has CDR1 LGHNT and CDR2 FRNRAP. The CDR3 loop spans 18 amino acids. The V and J ends lost 0 bases and 0 bases respectively, with 15 bases between them. The CDR3 is CASGLVQGRTYSNQPQHF. The CDR3 region has the DNA TGTGCTAGTGGTTTGGTACAGGGCAGAACTTATAGCAATCAGCCCCAGCATTTT.

J is TRBJ1-1 and V is TRBV5-1; D gene uncertain. V lost 0 bases and J lost 5, with 11 bases in between. Germline V lookup: CDR1 SGHRS, CDR2 YFSETQ. CDR3 length: 14 amino acids. This CDR3 reads CASSLGGRETEAFF. The CDR3 coding sequence is TGCGCCAGCAGCTTGGGAGGCCGAGAAACTGAAGCTTTCTTT. The whole variable domain, remainder taken from reference TRBV5-1 and TRBJ1-1, is KAGVTQTPRYLIKTRGQQVTLSCSPISGHRSVSWYQQTPGQGLQFLFEYFSETQRNKGNFPGRFSGRQFSNSRSEMNVSTLELGDSALYLCASSLGGRETEAFFGQGTRLTVV.

This clone appeared once. This chain connects TRBV5-6 to TRBJ1-4, with no clear D. The CDR3 sequence is 13 residues long. V gave up 4 bases and J gave up 10 bases, with 14 bases separating them. Looked up from germline, CDR1 is SGHDT and CDR2 is YYEEEE. The CDR3 reads CASSKMRSGKLFF. Written as DNA, the CDR3 is TGTGCCAGCAGCAAGATGAGATCGGGAAAACTGTTTTTT.

This clone showed up many times. This chain joins TRBV7-3 and TRBJ1-2; 7 nucleotides line up with TRBD1. Germline V gene data show CDR1 as SGHTA and CDR2 as FQGTGA. The CDR3 extends over 15 amino acids. Unmatched junction bases numbered 10, after V lost 5 bases and J lost 4 bases. CDR3 sequence (DNA): TGTGCCAGCAGCCCTAGAGGGGGCCCCTCCTATGGCTACACCTTC. Translated, it gives CASSPRGGPSYGYTF.

The V gene is TRBV3-1 (or the pseudogene TRBV3-2), the J gene TRBJ1-1; D unclear. This CDR3 is built from 14 residues. Trimming left V 5 bases short and J 1 base short, with 11 bases between. The V gene's germline CDR1 is LGHDT and CDR2 YNNKEL (reference sequence). In DNA, the CDR3 is TGTGCCAGCAGCACCCTCGGAGCGAACACTGAAGCTTTCTTT. Protein sequence: CASSTLGANTEAFF.

The rearrangement links TRBV5-1 to TRBJ2-5; a possible D gene is TRBD1 (6 bases). Trimming cost V 4 bases and J 2 bases, with 15 bases left between them. Germline V gene data show CDR1 as SGHRS and CDR2 as YFSETQ. The CDR3 runs 15 residues. DNA of the CDR3: TGCGCCAGCAGCGTGGTGGGACAAGATCAAGAGACCCAGTACTTC. The encoded protein is CASSVVGQDQETQYF.

The CDR3 spells CASSLAAGGYTERTDTQYF. Written as DNA, the CDR3 is TGTGCCAGCAGCTTAGCGGCGGGAGGGTACACGGAACGCACAGATACGCAGTATTTT. The chain couples TRBV7-2 to TRBJ2-3; TRBD2 matches at 9 bases. Germline CDR1 reads SGHTA; CDR2 reads FQGNSA. This CDR3 has 19 amino acids. V shed 0 bases and J 1 base; nucleotides not matched to a gene: 11.

This chain joins TRBV5-6 and TRBJ2-3; TRBD2 matches at 11 bases. The CDR3 totals 16 residues. Germline V gene lookup returns CDR1 SGHDT and CDR2 YYEEEE. V was pared by 0 bases and J by 2 bases, with 2 bases of the junction left unmatched. The CDR3 protein is CASSLALAGATDTQYF. Here the CDR3 DNA reads TGTGCCAGCAGCTTGGCACTAGCGGGGGCCACAGATACGCAGTATTTT.

The rearrangement links TRBV18 to TRBJ1-1; 8 nucleotides line up with TRBD1. The CDR3 spans 14 residues. Trimming took 3 bases from V and 6 from J; bases not matched to a gene: 6. Germline CDR1 reads KGHSH; CDR2 reads LQKENI. The CDR3 region is CASSPQQGGPEAFF. The CDR3 DNA sequence: TGTGCCAGCTCACCTCAACAGGGGGGGCCTGAAGCTTTCTTT.

With respect to this clone: Other DNA sequences from this sample encode an identical CDR3 as well. The V gene is TRBV3-1 (or the pseudogene TRBV3-2), the J gene TRBJ1-2, with unresolved D. Germline CDR1 LGHDT, CDR2 YNNKEL (reference sequence). The ends were cut back, 0 bases at V and 4 bases at J, with 9 bases in the middle. The CDR3 runs to 14 residues. The CDR3: CASSQDGAGYGYTF. CDR3 DNA sequence: TGTGCCAGCAGCCAAGACGGCGCGGGCTATGGCTACACCTTC.

This clone showed up just once. The V call is TRBV24-1, the J call TRBJ2-5, with D possibly being TRBD1 (5 bases). Germline CDR1 KGHDR, CDR2 SFDVKD. This CDR3 has 13 amino acids. Trimming removed 3 bases at V and 1 base at J, with 5 bases between. CDR3 protein: CATSDQGQETQYF. DNA for the CDR3: TGTGCCACCAGTGATCAGGGCCAAGAGACCCAGTACTTC.

J is TRBJ2-1 and V is TRBV5-1; a possible D gene is TRBD2 (6 bases). The CDR3 spans 18 residues. V was trimmed by 1 base and J by 7 bases, leaving 24 bases between them. Germline V gene data show CDR1 as SGHRS and CDR2 as YFSETQ. CDR3 sequence: CASSLWGEKINRQNEQFF. The CDR3 DNA reads TGCGCCAGCAGCTTGTGGGGGGAAAAAATAAATCGACAAAATGAGCAGTTCTTC.

The chain is built from TRBV3-1 (or the pseudogene TRBV3-2) and TRBJ2-7, with D perhaps matching TRBD1 (6 bases). Germline CDR1 and CDR2: LGHDT and YNNKEL (reference sequence). This CDR3 is built from 16 residues. Trimming took off 2 bases at V and 5 bases at J, with 19 bases between the two ends. The CDR3 sequence is CASSQPYTGLVDEQYF. For the CDR3, the DNA is TGTGCCAGCAGCCAACCTTATACAGGGCTCGTAGACGAGCAGTACTTC.

The gene calls are TRBV4-1 and TRBJ1-1, with D possibly TRBD1 on 5 matching bases. Germline-derived CDR1 and CDR2 are MGHRA and YSYEKL. V dropped 4 bases and J dropped 6 bases, with 18 bases sitting between them. The CDR3 has 15 amino acids. CDR3 bases: TGCGCCAGCAGCCTCAATATCGGGGCTAGCGCTGAAGCTTTCTTT. It specifies CASSLNIGASAEAFF.

V and J are TRBV28 and TRBJ2-4, with D tentatively TRBD2 (5 bases). The CDR3 is 15 residues long. Germline-derived CDR1 and CDR2 are MDHEN and SYDVKM. Trimming stripped 6 bases from V and 0 bases from J, with 12 bases between. For the CDR3, the DNA is TGTGCCAGCAGGCGGGCGAGTTTAGCCAAAAACATTCAGTACTTC. It yields the protein CASRRASLAKNIQYF. The entire variable domain, with the rest obtained from reference TRBV28 and TRBJ2-4, is as follows: DVKVTQSSRYLVKRTGEKVFLECVQDMDHENMFWYRQDPGLGLRLIYFSYDVKMKEKGDIPEGYSVSREKKERFSLILESASTNQTSMYLCASRRASLAKNIQYFGAGTRLSVL.

This clone was detected only a few times. Other DNA sequences in the sample encode the same CDR3. The rearrangement uses TRBV12-5 and TRBJ1-1; tentative D call: TRBD1 (6 bases). Germline loops: CDR1 LGHNT, CDR2 FRNRAP. V dropped 6 bases and J dropped 8 bases, with 7 bases sitting between them. This CDR3 comprises 10 residues. The CDR3 region has the DNA TGTGCTAGTGGGGGGACAGAAGCTTTCTTT. Translating gives CASGGTEAFF.

The rearrangement joins TRBV7-6 to TRBJ1-5; no clear D gene. CDR1 SGHVS and CDR2 FNYEAQ come from the germline V gene. The V and J ends lost 5 bases and 0 bases respectively, with 8 bases between them. The CDR3 extends over 14 amino acids. The CDR3 sequence: CASSPGRSNQPQHF. CDR3 DNA: TGTGCCAGCAGCCCAGGTCGTAGCAATCAGCCCCAGCATTTT. The variable domain in full, completed from reference TRBV7-6 and TRBJ1-5, reads GAGVSQSPRYKVTKRGQDVALRCDPISGHVSLYWYRQALGQGPEFLTYFNYEAQQDKSGLPNDRFSAERPEGSISTLTIQRTEQRDSAMYRCASSPGRSNQPQHFGDGTRLSIL.

V is TRBV19 and J is TRBJ2-3, with 8 bases aligning to TRBD2. The CDR3 extends over 15 amino acids. From germline, CDR1 is LNHDA and CDR2 SQIVND (reference sequence). The ends lost 1 base at V and 4 bases at J; junction bases unmatched: 4. Here the CDR3 DNA reads TGTGCCAGTAGTATAGGGCGGGAGGTGGCAGATACGCAGTATTTT. It specifies CASSIGREVADTQYF.

The rearrangement uses TRBV29-1 and TRBJ1-6; 10 bases fit TRBD1. Germline CDR1 reads SQVTM; CDR2 reads ANQGSEA. Trimming cost V 7 bases and J 7 bases; bases outside gene matches: 4. The CDR3 length is 13 residues. CDR3 amino acids: CSARTGGNSPLHF. The CDR3 DNA reads TGCAGCGCCCGGACAGGGGGAAATTCACCCCTCCACTTT.

V usage is TRBV10-1 and J usage is TRBJ1-5; D call uncertain. CDR1 WNHNN and CDR2 SYGVQD come from the germline V gene (reference sequence). Trimming pared 2 bases from V and 2 bases from J, leaving 7 bases between. The CDR3 runs to 14 residues. This CDR3 reads CASSESSGNQPQHF. CDR3 sequence (DNA): TGCGCCAGCAGTGAGAGTAGTGGCAATCAGCCCCAGCATTTT.

This sequence joins TRBV6-5 and TRBJ1-2, with 8 positions matching TRBD1. Germline loops: CDR1 MNHEY, CDR2 SVGAGI. The CDR3 covers 14 residues. J was trimmed by 4 bases and V by 6 bases; bases with no gene match: 7. The CDR3 region is CASSQGALSYGYTF. Here the CDR3 DNA reads TGTGCCAGCAGCCAGGGGGCCCTTAGCTATGGCTACACCTTC.